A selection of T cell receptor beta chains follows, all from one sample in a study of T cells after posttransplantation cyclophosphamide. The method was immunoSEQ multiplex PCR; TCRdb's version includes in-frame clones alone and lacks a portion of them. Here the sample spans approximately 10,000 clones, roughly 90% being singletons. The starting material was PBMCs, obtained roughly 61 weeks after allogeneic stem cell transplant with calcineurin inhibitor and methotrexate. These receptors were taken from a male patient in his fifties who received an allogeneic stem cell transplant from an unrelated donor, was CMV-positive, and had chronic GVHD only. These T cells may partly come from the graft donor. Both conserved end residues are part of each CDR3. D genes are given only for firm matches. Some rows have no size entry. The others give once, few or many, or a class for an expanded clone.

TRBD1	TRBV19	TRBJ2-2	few	TGTGCCAGTAGTACCGGACAGGGCACCGGGGAGCTGTTTTTT	CASSTGQGTGELFF
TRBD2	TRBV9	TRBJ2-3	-	TGTGCCAGCAGCGTAGCGGAGCGGGAGGGCCCTGATACGCAGTATTTT	CASSVAEREGPDTQYF
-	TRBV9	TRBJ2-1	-	TGTGCCAGCAGCGTAGGGGGTGGAGGGACGAGGTACAATGAGCAGTTCTTC	CASSVGGGGTRYNEQFF
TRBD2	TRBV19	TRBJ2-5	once	TGTGCCAGTAGTATGACAGGAGCGGGAGTCGAGACCCAGTACTTC	CASSMTGAGVETQYF
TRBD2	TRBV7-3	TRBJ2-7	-	TGTGCCAGCAGCTTAGGGAGGCTAGCGGGAAACGGGGCCTACGAGCAGTACTTC	CASSLGRLAGNGAYEQYF
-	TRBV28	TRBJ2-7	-	TGTGCCAGCAGTTTAAGAGGGATGGCCTACGAGCAGTACTTC	CASSLRGMAYEQYF
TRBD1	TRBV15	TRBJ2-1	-	TGTGCCACCAGCAGGGACAGGTTTGGGTCCTACAATGAGCAGTTCTTC	CATSRDRFGSYNEQFF
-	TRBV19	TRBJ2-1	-	TGTGCCAGTTTACCGGGACATAGAGGAGACAATGAGCAGTTCTTC	CASLPGHRGDNEQFF
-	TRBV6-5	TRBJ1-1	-	TGTGCCAGCAGTTCCGAGGCGGGGGGAGCTTTCTTT	CASSSEAGGAFF
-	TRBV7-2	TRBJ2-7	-	TGTGCCAGTAAAAGACCGGGAAGCGGGCAGTACGAGCAGTACTTC	CASKRPGSGQYEQYF
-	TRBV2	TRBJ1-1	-	TGTGCCAGCAGTGATCTGGGAGGTACTGAAGCTTTCTTT	CASSDLGGTEAFF
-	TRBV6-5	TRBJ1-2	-	TGTGCCAGCAGGCAAACAGGGCTGGGTGGCTACACCTTC	CASRQTGLGGYTF
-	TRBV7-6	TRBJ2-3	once	TGTGCCAGCAGCTTAGAGGGAGGAACAGATACGCAGTATTTT	CASSLEGGTDTQYF
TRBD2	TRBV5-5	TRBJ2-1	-	TGTGCCGCGAGTCCGGGAGGGGGTATTGATGAGCAGTTCTTC	CAASPGGGIDEQFF
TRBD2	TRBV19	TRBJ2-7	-	TGTGCCAGTAGTGTACTCGGACTAGACGAGCAGTACTTC	CASSVLGLDEQYF
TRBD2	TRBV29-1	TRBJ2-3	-	TGCAGCGTTCGGGAGGGAGGCGATACGCAGTATTTT	CSVREGGDTQYF
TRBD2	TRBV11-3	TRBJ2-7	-	TGTGCCAGCAGCTCCGGACTAGCGGGAGGCGAGCAGTACTTC	CASSSGLAGGEQYF
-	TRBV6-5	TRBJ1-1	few	TGTGCCAGCAGTTACTCAACAGGAAGGAACACTGAAGCTTTCTTT	CASSYSTGRNTEAFF
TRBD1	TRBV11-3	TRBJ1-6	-	TGTGCCAGCAGCTTTGGGACAGGGGGTACATCTACACCCCTCCACTTT	CASSFGTGGTSTPLHF
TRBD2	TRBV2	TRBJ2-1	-	TGTGCCAGAGAGCGGGGTACCTACAATGAGCAGTTCTTC	CARERGTYNEQFF
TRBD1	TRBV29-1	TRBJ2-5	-	TGCAGCGTTGTCGGACAGGGGATAGGGGAGACCCAGTACTTC	CSVVGQGIGETQYF
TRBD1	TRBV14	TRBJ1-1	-	TGTGCCAGCAGCCAAGGTCGGGACAGGGGTGCCGACGGCACTGAAGCTTTCTTT	CASSQGRDRGADGTEAFF